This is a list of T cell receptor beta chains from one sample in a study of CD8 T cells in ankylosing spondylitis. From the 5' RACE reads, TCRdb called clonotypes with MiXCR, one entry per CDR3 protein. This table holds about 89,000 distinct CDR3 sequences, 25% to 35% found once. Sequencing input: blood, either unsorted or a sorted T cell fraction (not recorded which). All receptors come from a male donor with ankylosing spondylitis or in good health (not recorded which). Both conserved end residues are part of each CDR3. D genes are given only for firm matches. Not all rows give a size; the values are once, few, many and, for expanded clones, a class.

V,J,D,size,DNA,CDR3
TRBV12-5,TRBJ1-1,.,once,TGTGCTAGTGGTTTGTTCCCCCGACGGGGACTGAACACTGAAGCTTTCTTT,CASGLFPRRGLNTEAFF
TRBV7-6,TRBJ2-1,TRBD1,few,TGTGCCAGCAGCCTAGGGGGCCGTCACAATGAGCAGTTCTTC,CASSLGGRHNEQFF
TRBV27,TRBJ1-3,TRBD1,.,TGTGCCAGCAGTTCCCGGACAGGGCTTTCTGGAAACACCATATATTTT,CASSSRTGLSGNTIYF
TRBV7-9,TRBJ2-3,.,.,TGTGCCAGCAGCTTCCGGACACCCACAGATTCAGATACGCAGTATTTT,CASSFRTPTDSDTQYF
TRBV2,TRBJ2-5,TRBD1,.,TGTGCCAGCAGTGAACTATATAAGGGACCGGGACAGCAAGAGACCCAGTACTTC,CASSELYKGPGQQETQYF
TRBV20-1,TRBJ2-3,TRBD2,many,TGCAGTGCTACCAAAGCGGGGGGATACGCGGATACGCAGTATTTT,CSATKAGGYADTQYF
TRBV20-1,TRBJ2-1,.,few,TGCAGTGCTGGAAAAGCGGACACAGCTGACAATGAGCAGTTCTTC,CSAGKADTADNEQFF
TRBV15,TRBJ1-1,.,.,TGTGCCACCAGCAGAGAGGAGGGGATCGGCGCTTTCTTT,CATSREEGIGAFF
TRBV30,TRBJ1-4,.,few,TGTGCCTGGAGCTGGGGTAATGAAAAACTGTTTTTT,CAWSWGNEKLFF
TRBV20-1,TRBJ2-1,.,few,TGCAGTGCTTCTAGTTTCCATGAGCAGTTCTTC,CSASSFHEQFF
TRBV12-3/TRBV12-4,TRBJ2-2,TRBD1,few,TGTGCCAGCAGGCTAATGACAGGGGGCGACACCGGGGAGCTGTTTTTT,CASRLMTGGDTGELFF
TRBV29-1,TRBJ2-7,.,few,TGCAGCGTTGTGTACAGCCCCTACGAGCAGTACTTC,CSVVYSPYEQYF
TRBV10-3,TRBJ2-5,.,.,TGTGCCATCAGTGAGGACGGATACTTC,CAISEDGYF
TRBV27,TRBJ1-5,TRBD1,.,TGTGCCAGCAGTCCCAAACGGACAGGGGGCCGTCAGCCCCAGCATTTT,CASSPKRTGGRQPQHF
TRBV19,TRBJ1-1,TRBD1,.,TGTGCCAGTACCGAAGACAGGGCACGTGAAGCTTTCTTT,CASTEDRAREAFF
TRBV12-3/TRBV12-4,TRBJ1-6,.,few,TGTGCCAGCAGTTTAGGACAGTCCGTCGGGTCCCTCCACTTT,CASSLGQSVGSLHF
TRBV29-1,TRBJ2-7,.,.,TGCAGCGTTGGTACGAGGGCCTCCTACGAGCAGTACTTC,CSVGTRASYEQYF
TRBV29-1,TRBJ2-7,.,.,TGCAGCGTTGTCTGGAGGTTAAGCTCCTACGAGCAGTACTTC,CSVVWRLSSYEQYF
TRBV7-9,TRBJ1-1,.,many,TGTGCCAGCAGTCATACCAATCGGAACACTGAAGCTTTCTTT,CASSHTNRNTEAFF
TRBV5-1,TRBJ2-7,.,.,TGCGCCAGCAGCTTGGTGTTAGCAGGGGTAAGTTACGAGCAGTACTTC,CASSLVLAGVSYEQYF
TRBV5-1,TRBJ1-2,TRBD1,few,TGCGCCAGCAGCTTTTCCACAGGGGGCATTGACTATGGCTACACCTTC,CASSFSTGGIDYGYTF
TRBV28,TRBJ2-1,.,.,TGTGCCATCGACCTGGGGACTGGAAACAATGAGCAGTTCTTC,CAIDLGTGNNEQFF
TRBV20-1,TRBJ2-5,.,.,TGCAGTGCTAGACCAGGGAACCAAGAGACCCAGTACTTC,CSARPGNQETQYF
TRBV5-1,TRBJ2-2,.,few,TGCGCCAGCAGCTTGGCCGGGAACTTGAACACCGGGGAGCTGTTTTTT,CASSLAGNLNTGELFF
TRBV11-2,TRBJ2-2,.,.,TGTGCCAGCAGCAAAACACGAGGGGCAGGGATTTCCGGGGAGCTGTTTTTT,CASSKTRGAGISGELFF
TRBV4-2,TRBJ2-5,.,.,TGTGCCAGCAGCCAGTATACAGCAGGCGGAGAGACCCAGTACTTC,CASSQYTAGGETQYF
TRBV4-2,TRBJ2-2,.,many,TGTGCCAGCAGCCACGAGACAGCGAACACCGGGGAGCTGTTTTTT,CASSHETANTGELFF
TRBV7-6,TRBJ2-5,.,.,TGTGCCAGCAGCTTAGTGGGGTACCAAGAGACCCAGTACTTC,CASSLVGYQETQYF
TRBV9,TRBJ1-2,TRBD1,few,TGTGCCAGCAGCCCGGGACAGAGCTATGGCTACACCTTC,CASSPGQSYGYTF
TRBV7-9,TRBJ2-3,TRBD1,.,TGTGCCAGCAGCTTAAATCAGGGGGCTAATACGCAGTATTTT,CASSLNQGANTQYF
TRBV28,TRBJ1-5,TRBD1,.,TGTGCCAGCACCCCGACAGGGGCCAGCAATCAGCCCCAGCATTTT,CASTPTGASNQPQHF
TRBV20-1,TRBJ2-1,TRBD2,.,TGCAGTGCTCCGACTAGCGGGAGACATAATGAGCAGTTCTTC,CSAPTSGRHNEQFF
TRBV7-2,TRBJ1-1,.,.,TGTGCCAGCAGCTCCTTGCCGATATTGAACACTGAAGCTTTCTTT,CASSSLPILNTEAFF
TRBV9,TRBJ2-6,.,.,TGTGCCAGCAGCGTAGAGCAGGGGCTGCCTGGGGCCAACGTCCTGACTTTC,CASSVEQGLPGANVLTF
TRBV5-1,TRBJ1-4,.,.,TGCGCCAGCAGACTCACGGGTGAAAAACTGTTTTTT,CASRLTGEKLFF
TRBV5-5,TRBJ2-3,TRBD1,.,TGTGCCAGCAGCTTGACAGGGGCCACTAGCACAGATACGCAGTATTTT,CASSLTGATSTDTQYF
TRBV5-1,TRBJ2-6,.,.,TGCGCCAGCAGCCTAGGAGAGAGCTCTGGGGCCAACGTCCTGACTTTC,CASSLGESSGANVLTF
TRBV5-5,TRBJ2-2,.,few,TGTGCCAGCAGCGGACTGGGGACATTGAACACCGGGGAGCTGTTTTTT,CASSGLGTLNTGELFF
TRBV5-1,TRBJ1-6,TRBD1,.,TGCGCCAGCAGCGGGGGACAGGGCGTGTATTCACCCCTCCACTTT,CASSGGQGVYSPLHF
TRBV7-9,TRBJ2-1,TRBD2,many,TGTGCCAGCAGCTTAACTAGCGAGGGCCACAATGAGCAGTTCTTC,CASSLTSEGHNEQFF
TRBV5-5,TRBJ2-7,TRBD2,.,TGTGCCAGCAGCTGGCGACTAGCGGGAGGATACGAGCAGTACTTC,CASSWRLAGGYEQYF
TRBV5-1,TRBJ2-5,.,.,TGCGCCAGCAGCTTCCGGGAGAGGAAAGAGACCCAGTACTTC,CASSFRERKETQYF
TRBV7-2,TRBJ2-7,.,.,TGTGCCAGCAGCTTAGGACGGGAGTCTACCTACGAGCAGTACTTC,CASSLGRESTYEQYF
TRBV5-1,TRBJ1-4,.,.,TGCGCCAGCAGCTTGGGGGGAGAGACCACTGCAACTAATGAAAAACTGTTTTTT,CASSLGGETTATNEKLFF
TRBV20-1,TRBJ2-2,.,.,TGCAGTGCTAGAGTGTTGTACTCCCTAAACACCGGGGAGCTGTTTTTT,CSARVLYSLNTGELFF
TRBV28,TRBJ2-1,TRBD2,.,TGTGCCAGCAGTTTATGGGATGGGGGGGGGAATGAGCAGTTCTTC,CASSLWDGGGNEQFF
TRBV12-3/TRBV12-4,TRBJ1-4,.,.,TGTGCCAGCACCACAGGAGTAAATGAAAAACTGTTTTTT,CASTTGVNEKLFF
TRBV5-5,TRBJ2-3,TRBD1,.,TGTGCCAGCAATAGGGGGCCCCCGAGTACAGATACGCAGTATTTT,CASNRGPPSTDTQYF
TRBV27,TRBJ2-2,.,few,TGTGCCAGCAGTCCCCGACCGGGGGCCGGGGAGCTGTTTTTT,CASSPRPGAGELFF
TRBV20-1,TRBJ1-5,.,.,TGCAGTGCTAGGGAGGGGAGGTTCGGCAATCAGCCCCAGCATTTT,CSAREGRFGNQPQHF
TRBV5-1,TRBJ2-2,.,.,TGCGCCAGCAGCTTGGCTACTTTCGGGGAGCTGTTTTTT,CASSLATFGELFF
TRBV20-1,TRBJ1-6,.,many,TGCAGTGCAGGAGAGAAGGGAGGTAATTCACCCCTCCACTTT,CSAGEKGGNSPLHF
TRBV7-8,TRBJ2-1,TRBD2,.,TGTGCCAGCAGCTCCTTAGCGGGAGTAACCTCCTACAATGAGCAGTTCTTC,CASSSLAGVTSYNEQFF
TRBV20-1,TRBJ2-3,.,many,TGCAGTGCACCCACGGGACTCTACTCAGGGAGCACAGATACGCAGTATTTT,CSAPTGLYSGSTDTQYF
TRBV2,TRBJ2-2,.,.,TGTGCCAGCAGTGAAGCGCAGTGGTTCGGGGAGCTGTTTTTT,CASSEAQWFGELFF